This T cell receptor (beta chain) was sequenced for a study of cytomegalovirus exposure and HLA in healthy donors. In the case of this clone: Its cognate antigen is unknown.

Study results and limitations: It was assumed in the presence/absence analyses that sequencing depth was roughly uniform across donors. Analysis performed later found roughly 17,000 TCR beta sequences associated with HLA alleles at 0.05 false discovery rate. The authors enumerated roughly 160 TCR beta chains as linked to cytomegalovirus. Later on, analysis showed that most CMV-associated TCR beta chains appeared to be HLA-restricted.

With 60 Vbeta and 13 Jbeta primers, the PCR was carried out. Clones were sequenced by immunoSEQ multiplex PCR, and TCRdb holds only the in-frame ones, with some missing. The sample holds about 120,000 clones, 55% to 75% seen once. The clonotype was recovered from a woman aged 40 to 55 in good health and CMV-seropositive. The sample consisted of PBMCs.

The CDR3 sequence: CASSLEGQGTHEQFF. As DNA, the CDR3 is TGTGCCAGCAGCTTGGAGGGACAGGGTACACATGAGCAGTTCTTC. The chain couples TRBV7-3 to TRBJ2-1; 9 bases map to TRBD1. CDR1 is SGHTA and CDR2 is FQGTGA in the germline V gene. The J segment lost 8 bases and the V segment lost 3 bases, leaving 8 bases of the junction unmatched. The CDR3 has 15 amino acids. The whole variable domain, filled in from reference TRBV7-3 and TRBJ2-1, reads GAGVSQTPSNKVTEKGKYVELRCDPISGHTALYWYRQSLGQGPEFLIYFQGTGAADDSGLPNDRFFAVRPEGSVSTLKIQRTERGDSAVYLCASSLEGQGTHEQFFGPGTRLTVL.